A single sample is the source of the 25 T cell receptor beta chains below, sequenced in a study of Ad26.COV2.S vaccination and SARS-CoV-2 variants. Clones were sequenced by immunoSEQ multiplex PCR, and TCRdb holds only the in-frame ones, with some missing. The sample holds 250,000 to 300,000 clones; around 87% are singletons and the top ten take around 3%. The treatment here: roughly 18 received Ad26.COV2.S at low or high dose, single or two shots; 5 received placebo; per-sample allocation not given. It was on day 63 after the first vaccine or placebo injection that samples were taken. This sample comprised peripheral blood, obtained in a trial of Ad26.COV2.S vaccine versus placebo. These receptors were collected from a person aged 18 to 65 who received the Ad26.COV2.S COVID-19 vaccine or a placebo.

This chain connects TRBV9 to TRBJ2-5; no reliable D call. The germline V gene encodes CDR1 SGDLS and CDR2 YYNGEE. The CDR3 is made up of 17 amino acids. The V gene lost 4 bases and the J gene lost 2 bases, with 21 bases spanning the gap. This chain's CDR3 is CASSPLRLGIGQETQYF. CDR3 sequence (DNA): TGTGCCAGCAGCCCCCTCCGCCTAGGGATAGGGCAAGAGACCCAGTACTTC.

The genes are TRBV7-9 and TRBJ2-6, with TRBD1 matching over 11 bases. This CDR3 contains 17 residues. With V trimmed by 5 bases and J by 1 base, 4 bases remained unmatched. Germline V gives CDR1 SEHNR, CDR2 FQNEAQ (reference sequence). CDR3 residues: CASSGQGAPSGANVLTF. The DNA for the CDR3 is TGTGCCAGCAGCGGACAGGGGGCCCCATCTGGGGCCAACGTCCTGACTTTC.

The CDR3 DNA reads TGTGCCAGCAGTGCAAATCCGGCAGGACCTCATATGGGCTACACCTTC. This codes for CASSANPAGPHMGYTF. The chain is built from TRBV2 and TRBJ1-2; no firm D call. The CDR3 is 16 amino acids. V lost 4 bases, J lost 8 bases, and 23 bases lay in between. CDR1 is SNHLY, CDR2 FYNNEI, per germline.

The chain uses TRBV6-6 and TRBJ2-5, with TRBD1 as a possible D gene (5 bases). Germline loops: CDR1 MNHNY, CDR2 SVGAGI (reference sequence). Trimming left V 6 bases short and J 1 base short, with 9 bases between. The CDR3 extends over 13 amino acids. In nucleotides, the CDR3 is TGTGCCAGCAGGCAGGGCGCCCAAGAGACCCAGTACTTC. This codes for CASRQGAQETQYF.

J is TRBJ2-2 and V is TRBV12-3 or TRBV12-4, with unresolved D. Between the trimmed V and J ends, which lost 5 bases and 7 bases, there was a span of 8 bases. The CDR3 is 12 amino acids. CDR3 residues: CASSPMRGELFF. The CDR3 coding sequence is TGTGCCAGCAGTCCGATGCGCGGGGAGCTGTTTTTT.

The chain combines TRBV5-1 with TRBJ1-4, with D possibly TRBD1 on 5 matching bases. The germline CDR1 and CDR2 sequences are SGHRS and YFSETQ. The ends were cut back, 4 bases at V and 4 bases at J, with 14 bases in the middle. The CDR3 runs 15 residues. CDR3 region: CASSPGLTINEKLFF. The CDR3 DNA follows: TGCGCCAGCAGCCCGGGACTGACGATTAATGAAAAACTGTTTTTT.

This chain links TRBV7-8 with TRBJ2-7; D is unclear. The CDR3 consists of 12 residues. Germline CDR1 SGHVS, CDR2 FQNEAQ. Trimming removed 5 bases from V and 4 bases from J, with 9 bases in between. The chain's CDR3 is CASSPDTYEQYF. The CDR3 DNA is TGTGCCAGCAGCCCAGACACTTACGAGCAGTACTTC.

The V gene is TRBV19, the J gene TRBJ2-1, with TRBD2 matching over 10 bases. Germline V gene lookup returns CDR1 LNHDA and CDR2 SQIVND (reference sequence). The CDR3 runs 16 residues. V shed 2 bases, J shed 3 bases, and the junction held 4 bases outside the gene matches. The DNA of the CDR3 is TGTGCCAGTAGTATACCAGCGGGGGGGATCTACAATGAGCAGTTCTTC. Encoded protein: CASSIPAGGIYNEQFF.

The rearrangement links TRBV19 to TRBJ1-1; weak D call: TRBD1 (5 bases). The germline CDR1 and CDR2 sequences are LNHDA and SQIVND (reference sequence). Trimming removed 4 bases at V and 8 bases at J, with 14 bases between. CDR3 length equals 13 residues. CDR3 nucleotides: TGTGCCAGTAGTACCCTTAAGGGGACGGAAGCTTTCTTT. Protein: CASSTLKGTEAFF. The entire variable domain, with the rest obtained from reference TRBV19 and TRBJ1-1, is as follows: DGGITQSPKYLFRKEGQNVTLSCEQNLNHDAMYWYRQDPGQGLRLIYYSQIVNDFQKGDIAEGYSVSREKKESFPLTVTSAQKNPTAFYLCASSTLKGTEAFFGQGTRLTVV.

The rearrangement uses TRBV7-3 and TRBJ2-2; a possible D gene is TRBD1 (7 bases). Trimming cost V 8 bases and J 5 bases, with 15 bases left between them. Germline V gives CDR1 SGHTA, CDR2 FQGTGA. This CDR3 is 14 amino acids long. The CDR3 region is CASAPGGYTGELFF. Here the CDR3 DNA reads TGTGCCAGCGCGCCAGGGGGGTATACCGGGGAGCTGTTTTTT.

The chain employs TRBV9 and TRBJ1-6, with 7 nucleotides matching TRBD1. CDR1 SGDLS and CDR2 YYNGEE come from the germline V gene. Trimming took 1 base from V and 5 from J; bases not matched to a gene: 3. This CDR3 is 15 amino acids long. As DNA, the CDR3 is TGTGCCAGCAGCGTAAGGGGGCCAGATAATTCACCCCTCCACTTT. It is translated as CASSVRGPDNSPLHF. The full variable domain, rest sourced from reference TRBV9 and TRBJ1-6, is DSGVTQTPKHLITATGQRVTLRCSPRSGDLSVYWYQQSLDQGLQFLIQYYNGEERAKGNILERFSAQQFPDLHSELNLSSLELGDSALYFCASSVRGPDNSPLHFGNGTRLTVT.

The chain recombines TRBV12-5 with TRBJ1-5; TRBD1 might be the D (5 bases). V was cut by 0 bases and J by 4 bases, with 7 bases left in between. Germline CDR1 reads LGHNT; CDR2 reads FRNRAP. The CDR3 sequence is 14 residues long. CDR3 residues: CASGLVQANQPQHF. The DNA of the CDR3 is TGTGCTAGTGGTTTGGTACAGGCGAATCAGCCCCAGCATTTT. Variable domain in full (rest from reference TRBV12-5 and TRBJ1-5): DARVTQTPRHKVTEMGQEVTMRCQPILGHNTVFWYRQTMMQGLELLAYFRNRAPLDDSGMPKDRFSAEMPDATLATLKIQPSEPRDSAVYFCASGLVQANQPQHFGDGTRLSIL.

This chain links TRBV6-1 with TRBJ2-5, with 7 positions matching TRBD2. With 0 bases clipped from V and 5 bases from J, the junction kept 3 bases outside the gene matches. The CDR3 covers 14 residues. From germline, CDR1 is MNHNS and CDR2 SASEGT. The CDR3 loop is CASSEAGGRETQYF. DNA of the CDR3: TGTGCCAGCAGTGAAGCCGGGGGGAGGGAGACCCAGTACTTC.

The chain is built from TRBV12-3 or TRBV12-4 and TRBJ2-5; D remains unclear. With 4 bases removed from V and 2 bases from J, the gap between germline ends came to 5 bases. The CDR3 covers 12 residues. As DNA, the CDR3 is TGTGCCAGCAGTTGGCAGCAAGAGACCCAGTACTTC. Protein sequence: CASSWQQETQYF.

The CDR3 spells CASGLVAVSEQFF. DNA of the CDR3: TGTGCTAGTGGTTTGGTAGCTGTTAGTGAGCAGTTCTTC. This rearrangement joins TRBV12-5 to TRBJ2-1, with unresolved D. This CDR3 spans 13 amino acids. Looked up from germline, CDR1 is LGHNT and CDR2 is FRNRAP. Trimming cost V 0 bases and J 9 bases, with 9 bases left between them. The whole variable domain, filled in from reference TRBV12-5 and TRBJ2-1, reads DARVTQTPRHKVTEMGQEVTMRCQPILGHNTVFWYRQTMMQGLELLAYFRNRAPLDDSGMPKDRFSAEMPDATLATLKIQPSEPRDSAVYFCASGLVAVSEQFFGPGTRLTVL.

The chain has TRBV7-2 and TRBJ2-7, with a tentative D call TRBD1 (5 bases). This CDR3 is built from 14 residues. Germline lookup yields CDR1 SGHTA and CDR2 FQGNSA. V was shortened by 2 bases and J by 2 bases, with 10 bases between the two germline ends. The CDR3 reads CASSLTRVTYEQYF. The CDR3 nucleotides read TGTGCCAGCAGCTTAACCAGGGTCACCTACGAGCAGTACTTC. Combining the CDR3 with reference TRBV7-2 and TRBJ2-7 gives the whole variable domain GAGVSQSPSNKVTEKGKDVELRCDPISGHTALYWYRQSLGQGLEFLIYFQGNSAPDKSGLPSDRFSAERTGGSVSTLTIQRTQQEDSAVYLCASSLTRVTYEQYFGPGTRLTVT.

The chain uses TRBV19 and TRBJ2-5, with 9 bases fitting TRBD2. Unmatched junction bases numbered 6, after V lost 6 bases and J lost 1 base. The CDR3 has 15 amino acids. CDR1 is LNHDA and CDR2 is SQIVND in the germline V gene (reference sequence). As DNA, the CDR3 is TGTGCCAGTAGCCCCGGGACTAGCTTCCAAGAGACCCAGTACTTC. It yields the protein CASSPGTSFQETQYF.

This sequence joins TRBV10-2 and TRBJ1-4; D might be TRBD1 (6 bases). V gave up 5 bases and J gave up 0 bases, with 13 bases separating them. CDR1 WSHSY and CDR2 SAAADI come from the germline V gene. The CDR3 has 16 residues. CDR3 residues: CASSNRDTATNEKLFF. CDR3 in DNA: TGCGCCAGCAGTAACCGGGACACCGCAACTAATGAAAAACTGTTTTTT.

The J gene is TRBJ2-5, the V gene TRBV5-1; D is possibly TRBD1 (5 bases). V dropped 4 bases and J dropped 1 base, with 17 bases sitting between them. CDR3 length: 16 amino acids. Germline-derived CDR1 and CDR2 are SGHRS and YFSETQ. In DNA, the CDR3 is TGCGCCAGCAGCCTCGGTCGACAGCCGACCCAAGAGACCCAGTACTTC. Amino acid sequence: CASSLGRQPTQETQYF.

This clone turned up a few times. The gene calls are TRBV27 and TRBJ2-1; 13 positions agree with TRBD2. The CDR3 runs to 14 residues. The V gene's germline CDR1 is MNHEY and CDR2 SMNVEV (reference sequence). J was trimmed by 8 bases and V by 7 bases; bases with no gene match: 5. For the CDR3, the DNA is TGTGCCAGCACCAGGACTAGCGGGAGTTATGAGCAGTTCTTC. Its protein product is CASTRTSGSYEQFF.

V and J are TRBV28 and TRBJ1-2; D might be TRBD1 (5 bases). CDR1 is MDHEN, CDR2 SYDVKM, per germline. CDR3 length: 13 residues. V lost 6 bases to trimming and J lost 8 bases, with 16 bases between them. The CDR3 DNA reads TGTGCCAGCAGCCCCCTGCCCAGGGAAGGCTACACCTTC. Translating it yields CASSPLPREGYTF.

The chain has TRBV7-2 and TRBJ1-2, with D perhaps TRBD1 (6 bases). The germline V and J ends were trimmed by 3 bases and 6 bases, with 17 bases remaining between them. The CDR3 length is 15 residues. The germline V gene has CDR1 SGHTA and CDR2 FQGNSA. CDR3 in amino acids: CASSLIVGTRNGYTF. The CDR3 DNA follows: TGTGCCAGCAGCTTGATAGTGGGGACACGGAATGGCTACACCTTC.

With respect to this clone: Distinct nucleotide sequences in the sample also encode this CDR3. As DNA, the CDR3 is TGTGCCAGCAGTTACTCGACTGGCTATGGCTACACCTTC. Its protein is CASSYSTGYGYTF. V and J are TRBV6-5 and TRBJ1-2; the D is unclear. The CDR3 has 13 residues. From germline, CDR1 is MNHEY and CDR2 SVGAGI. Trimming cost V 0 bases and J 4 bases, with 6 bases left between them.

CDR3 in DNA: TGTGCCAGTAGTAACGTTGGACAGGGGGCCGACGAGCAGTACTTC. This sequence encodes CASSNVGQGADEQYF. The genes are TRBV19 and TRBJ2-7; 11 nucleotides match TRBD1. The CDR3 has 15 residues. Germline V gene sequence: CDR1 LNHDA, CDR2 SQIVND (reference sequence). V lost 4 bases and J lost 5; bases outside the gene matches: 7. The full variable domain, in which reference TRBV19 and TRBJ2-7 provide the parts outside the CDR3, is DGGITQSPKYLFRKEGQNVTLSCEQNLNHDAMYWYRQDPGQGLRLIYYSQIVNDFQKGDIAEGYSVSREKKESFPLTVTSAQKNPTAFYLCASSNVGQGADEQYFGPGTRLTVT.

The chain combines TRBV7-9 with TRBJ1-3; 11 positions match TRBD1. The CDR3 runs to 16 residues. In germline, CDR1 is SEHNR, CDR2 FQNEAQ (reference sequence). V trimming: 5 bases; J trimming: 4 bases; junction bases outside the gene matches: 7. The CDR3 here is CASSPGQGARGNTIYF. The CDR3 DNA follows: TGTGCCAGCAGCCCAGGACAGGGGGCGAGGGGAAACACCATATATTTT.